This T cell receptor (beta chain) was sequenced during a study of blood T cell repertoires in COVID-19. Across the study: Acute-phase and convalescent COVID-19 samples originated in the United States, Italy and Spain.

The study drew participants aged about 18 to 95 years from approximately 23 US areas. Donors of Cohort 3 who recovered were those that had two negative PCRs, clearance, or symptom resolution. Clones were sequenced by immunoSEQ multiplex PCR, and TCRdb holds only the in-frame ones, with some missing. The table has around 58,000 clones, approximately 90% seen once. CDR1 and CDR2 from the germline V gene are SEHNR and FQNEAQ (reference sequence). V gave up 6 bases and J gave up 5 bases; unmatched junction bases: 12. The CDR3 sequence is 15 residues long. The V gene is TRBV7-9, the J gene TRBJ2-7; 8 positions agree with TRBD1. The sample consisted of PBMCs or T cells enriched from blood (not recorded which). This TCR came from a woman aged 40-49 years who had recovered from COVID-19. The CDR3 here is CASSNRDRPRNEQYF. The CDR3 DNA reads TGTGCCAGCAGTAACCGGGACAGGCCTCGGAACGAGCAGTACTTC. Based on the CDR3 plus reference TRBV7-9 and TRBJ2-7, the full variable domain is DTGVSQNPRHKITKRGQNVTFRCDPISEHNRLYWYRQTLGQGPEFLTYFQNEAQLEKSRLLSDRFSAERPKGSFSTLEIQRTEQGDSAMYLCASSNRDRPRNEQYFGPGTRLTVT.